A single sample is the source of the 25 T cell receptor beta chains below, sequenced in a study of T cells in women clearing cervical HPV infection (dated by TCRdb to 2017 to 2018). Receptor libraries were prepared by the immunoSEQ multiplex PCR assay. TCRdb re-hosts the immuneACCESS table, in-frame sequences only. Its copies lack some clones; in the studies checked, an unresolved V gene accounts for under half of them, and the cause for the rest is not known. The table kept for this sample lists about 16,000 clones. The ten largest account for roughly a tenth of the sample. Source material: blood buffy coat. The receptor source for this set is a woman aged 18-69 years with a cervical HPV16 infection that either progressed to CIN3+ or cleared (not recorded which).

Note on this clone: Coverage ceases 3 residues before the CDR3 finishes, and the germline J gene fills in the end. J is TRBJ2-1 and V is TRBV15; D might be TRBD1 (5 bases). There are 13 residues in the CDR3. Germline-derived CDR1 and CDR2 are LNHNV and YYDKDF (reference sequence). V was pared by 0 bases and J by 9 bases, with 9 bases between. Partial CDR3 DNA: TGTGCCACCAGCAGAGATCATCAGGGTGAG. Amino acids: CATSRDHQGE. The CDR3 in full is CATSRDHQGEQFF.

The CDR3 protein is CASSPLKGGTEAFF. The sequenced part of the CDR3 DNA is TGTGCCAGCTCACCATTGAAAGGGGGCACTGAA. The chain uses TRBV18 and TRBJ1-1; possibly TRBD1 for D (6 bases). The read gets to within 3 residues of the CDR3 end, and the germline J gene fills in the rest. The length of the CDR3 is 14 residues. V gave up 2 bases and J gave up 4 bases, with 11 bases separating them. From germline, CDR1 is KGHSH and CDR2 LQKENI. The entire variable domain, with the rest obtained from reference TRBV18 and TRBJ1-1, is as follows: NAGVMQNPRHLVRRRGQEARLRCSPMKGHSHVYWYRQLPEEGLKFMVYLQKENIIDESGMPKERFSAEFPKEGPSILRIQQVVRGDSAAYFCASSPLKGGTEAFFGQGTRLTVV.

Notes on this clone: Read data end 3 residues before the CDR3 end; the end is taken from the germline J gene. J is TRBJ1-2 and V is TRBV18; the D is unclear. Per the germline V gene, CDR1 is KGHSH and CDR2 is LQKENI. The V gene lost 3 bases and the J gene lost 0 bases, with 8 bases spanning the gap. CDR3 length: 14 amino acids. The CDR3: CASSPSGTNYGYTF. Partial CDR3 DNA: TGTGCCAGCTCACCCTCGGGGACTAACTATGGC.

Comment on this clone: Read sequence stops 3 residues before the CDR3 end, and the germline J gene provides the missing end. The gene calls are TRBV19 and TRBJ1-2; D unresolved. Germline loops: CDR1 LNHDA, CDR2 SQIVND (reference sequence). This CDR3 comprises 16 residues. The CDR3 bases that were read are TGTGCCAGTAGTATTTCCCCCTACAGAGCTACAGATACC. This translates into CASSISPYRATDT. The full CDR3 sequence reads CASSISPYRATDTYTF.

Of note for this clone: The read terminates 3 residues before the CDR3 end, so the remaining end is supplied by the germline J gene. This chain joins TRBV6-2 or TRBV6-3 and TRBJ2-3; TRBD2 agrees at 10 bases. The J segment lost 0 bases and the V segment lost 0 bases, leaving 3 bases of the junction unmatched. In germline, CDR1 is MNHEY, CDR2 SVGEGT. This CDR3 has 17 residues. Incomplete CDR3 DNA: TGTGCCAGCAGTTACTCGGCTAGCGGGGGCAGCACAGATACG. Translation gives CASSYSASGGSTDT. The whole CDR3 protein is CASSYSASGGSTDTQYF.

For this clone: The read stops 3 residues short of the end of the CDR3; the missing end is completed from the germline J gene. This chain uses TRBV7-9 with TRBJ1-2; the D gene is possibly TRBD1 (6 bases). This CDR3 comprises 14 residues. Germline CDR1 is SEHNR and CDR2 is FQNEAQ (reference sequence). Deletions cut 7 bases from V and 5 bases from J, with 17 bases between. CDR3 in amino acids: CASTRQDSGYGYTF. The part of the CDR3 DNA that was read is TGTGCCAGCACCCGCCAGGACAGTGGTTATGGC.

Worth noting for this clone: The read finishes 3 residues shy of the CDR3 end, and the germline J gene is used to complete it. The chain has TRBV7-2 and TRBJ1-2; 7 bases align to TRBD1. The V segment lost 3 bases and the J segment 6 bases; nucleotides outside the gene matches: 4. Germline V gene lookup returns CDR1 SGHTA and CDR2 FQGNSA. The CDR3 loop spans 13 amino acids. The CDR3 spells CASSFDRENGYTF. The part of the CDR3 DNA that was read is TGTGCCAGCAGCTTCGACAGGGAGAATGGC.

A word on this clone: The read ends 3 residues shy of where the CDR3 ends; the end is completed using the germline J gene. The V call is TRBV6-1, the J call TRBJ1-5; D possibly corresponds to TRBD1 (5 bases). Germline assignment: CDR1 MNHNS and CDR2 SASEGT. CDR3 length equals 15 residues. With 1 base removed from V and 4 bases from J, the gap between germline ends came to 11 bases. The part of the CDR3 DNA that was read is TGTGCCAGCAGTGAAGGTGGGGGGGGGAATCAGCCC. Encoded protein: CASSEGGGGNQP. The whole CDR3 protein reads CASSEGGGGNQPQHF.

With respect to this clone: The read gets to within 3 residues of the CDR3 end, and the germline J gene fills in the rest. The V call is TRBV18, the J call TRBJ2-6, with D possibly matching TRBD2 (5 bases). The CDR3 runs to 16 residues. Germline loops: CDR1 KGHSH, CDR2 LQKENI. V was shortened by 3 bases and J by 1 base, with 10 bases between the two germline ends. The sequenced part of the CDR3 DNA is TGTGCCAGCTCACCGGTCCCGGGGTCTGGGGCCAACGTC. Translation gives CASSPVPGSGANV. The CDR3 reads in full as CASSPVPGSGANVLTF.

The CDR3 spells CASSPGTSYNDYTF. Incomplete CDR3 DNA: TGTGCCAGCTCACCCGGGACTAGCTACAATGAC. The chain carries TRBV18 and TRBJ1-2; TRBD1 might be the D (5 bases). The CDR3 end lies 3 residues beyond the end of the read and is filled in from the germline J gene. The CDR3 is 14 amino acids. Germline CDR1 reads KGHSH; CDR2 reads LQKENI.

Points on this clone: The read is 3 residues too short to cover the CDR3 end, so that end is filled in from the germline J gene. J is TRBJ1-2 and V is TRBV19, with TRBD1 matching over 8 bases. Germline assignment: CDR1 LNHDA and CDR2 SQIVND (reference sequence). The CDR3 loop spans 15 amino acids. The sequenced CDR3 bases are TGTGCCAGTAACAATCAGAGGACAGGGAAAGATACC. It translates to CASNNQRTGKDT. The entire CDR3 protein reads CASNNQRTGKDTYTF.

A note on this clone: The junction departs from germline at one end; a sequencing error may be responsible. The observed sequence ends 3 residues before the CDR3 terminus, with the missing tail filled in from the germline J gene. The chain combines TRBV4-2 with TRBJ2-4, with D possibly being TRBD1 (6 bases). Germline V gives CDR1 LGHNA, CDR2 YNFKEQ. This CDR3 region has 17 residues. The CDR3 here is CASSQDAFGQKLGGQYF. Partial CDR3 DNA: TGCGCCAGCAGCCAAGATGCCTTCGGACAGAAACTCGGTGGT.

Of note for this clone: The sequenced fragment ends 3 residues before the CDR3 boundary, so the rest is inferred from the germline J gene. The chain carries TRBV19 and TRBJ2-2; TRBD1 matches 9 bases. The trim removed 5 bases at V and 7 bases at J, leaving 8 bases unmatched. Germline CDR1 LNHDA, CDR2 SQIVND (reference sequence). This CDR3 has 15 amino acids. CDR3 DNA, as far as it was read: TGTGCCAGTAGTCCTAGACAGGGGGTGATCGGGGAG. It yields the protein CASSPRQGVIGE. The full CDR3 is CASSPRQGVIGELFF.

A note on this clone: The read terminates 3 residues ahead of where the CDR3 ends, so the germline J gene completes it. The chain has TRBV18 and TRBJ1-2; D perhaps matches TRBD1 (5 bases). The length of the CDR3 is 17 residues. Germline V gene data show CDR1 as KGHSH and CDR2 as LQKENI. The CDR3 here is CASSPYGTSGHYNDYTF. The part of the CDR3 DNA that was read is TGTGCCAGCTCACCCTACGGGACTAGCGGACATTACAATGAC.

Points on this clone: The missing CDR3 end, 3 residues past where the read stops, is filled in from the germline J gene. The chain couples TRBV5-1 to TRBJ2-1; TRBD2 matches 10 bases. CDR1 is SGHRS and CDR2 is YFSETQ in the germline V gene. V was pared by 0 bases and J by 6 bases, with 9 bases of the junction left unmatched. The CDR3 sequence is 17 residues long. CDR3 region: CASSLGPSGSSLNEQFF. CDR3 bases read: TGCGCCAGCAGCTTGGGGCCTAGCGGGAGCTCCCTCAATGAG.

A note on this clone: The read comes to an end 3 residues before the CDR3 does, leaving the germline J gene to fill in the end. The J gene is TRBJ2-3, the V gene TRBV10-3, with 8 nucleotides matching TRBD2. Germline V gene lookup returns CDR1 ENHRY and CDR2 SYGVKD. Losses at the gene ends were 3 bases for V and 2 bases for J; bases not matched to a gene: 16. The CDR3 is 19 amino acids. The CDR3 loop reads CAISEMGLGPRGSTDTQYF. Incomplete CDR3 DNA: TGTGCCATCAGTGAAATGGGACTAGGGCCCCGCGGGTCCACAGATACG.

About this clone: The read comes to an end 3 residues before the CDR3 does, leaving the germline J gene to fill in the end. This sequence joins TRBV7-9 and TRBJ1-2, with 7 bases identical to TRBD1. CDR1 SEHNR and CDR2 FQNEAQ come from the germline V gene (reference sequence). V lost 1 base to trimming and J lost 4 bases; unmatched junction nucleotides: 3. CDR3 length equals 14 residues. CDR3 protein: CASSLGQGSYGYTF. The sequenced CDR3 bases are TGTGCCAGCAGCTTAGGACAGGGTAGCTATGGC.

Turning to this clone: The CDR3 is cut off 3 residues early in the read; its end comes from the germline J gene. The chain links TRBV28 to TRBJ2-3; 7 bases fit TRBD1. This CDR3 contains 14 residues. Germline lookup yields CDR1 MDHEN and CDR2 SYDVKM. The sequenced CDR3 bases are TGTGCCAGCAGACAACAGGGGTTTGGGGAGACG. It translates to CASRQQGFGET. The entire CDR3 sequence reads CASRQQGFGETQYF.

With regard to this clone: The read stops 3 residues short of the end of the CDR3; the missing end is completed from the germline J gene. This rearrangement joins TRBV5-1 to TRBJ2-4; 10 bases align to TRBD1. Per germline, CDR1 SGHRS and CDR2 YFSETQ. The CDR3 runs to 14 residues. This CDR3 is CASSSGTGDYGQYF. CDR3 DNA (partial): TGCGCCAGCAGCTCCGGGACAGGGGATTATGGT.

As to this clone: From the germline J gene comes the end of the CDR3, since the read stops 3 residues before it. V and J are TRBV28 and TRBJ2-3, with 12 bases aligning to TRBD1. Trimming at V came to 10 bases and at J to 4 bases, leaving 6 bases not matched to a gene. Germline CDR1 and CDR2: MDHEN and SYDVKM. This CDR3 has 14 amino acids. The CDR3 loop is CANSGTGGADTQYF. The part of the CDR3 DNA that was read is TGTGCCAACAGCGGGACAGGGGGCGCAGATACG. The full variable domain, with the rest looked up from reference TRBV28 and TRBJ2-3, is DVKVTQSSRYLVKRTGEKVFLECVQDMDHENMFWYRQDPGLGLRLIYFSYDVKMKEKGDIPEGYSVSREKKERFSLILESASTNQTSMYLCANSGTGGADTQYFGPGTRLTVL.

Concerning this clone: The read ends 3 residues before the CDR3 terminus; that terminus is restored from the germline J gene. This chain joins TRBV18 and TRBJ2-3; 8 bases are shared with TRBD1. Germline CDR1 is KGHSH and CDR2 is LQKENI. CDR3 length: 15 amino acids. CDR3 loop: CASSADRGSNQPQYF. The covered CDR3 bases are TGTGCCAGCTCAGCCGACAGGGGAAGCAATCAGCCG.

A word on this clone: The read stops 3 residues short of the end of the CDR3; the missing end is completed from the germline J gene. V gene TRBV2 combines with J gene TRBJ2-7; 7 bases fit TRBD1. The ends lost 6 bases at V and 2 bases at J; junction bases unmatched: 7. Per the germline V gene, CDR1 is SNHLY and CDR2 is FYNNEI. CDR3 length: 14 residues. The CDR3 bases that were read are TGTGCCAGCAGCGAAAGACAGGGACCCTACGAG. As protein: CASSERQGPYE. The entire CDR3 is CASSERQGPYEQYF.

With regard to this clone: Read sequence stops 3 residues before the CDR3 end, and the germline J gene provides the missing end. The rearrangement uses TRBV7-6 and TRBJ2-7, with D possibly matching TRBD2 (6 bases). V was trimmed by 5 bases and J by 0 bases, leaving 14 bases between them. CDR3 length equals 15 residues. Germline CDR1 is SGHVS and CDR2 is FNYEAQ. CDR3 amino acids: CASSPVEGSSYEQYF. Partial CDR3 DNA: TGTGCCAGCAGCCCCGTGGAGGGGAGCTCCTACGAG. Complete variable domain (other parts from reference TRBV7-6 and TRBJ2-7): GAGVSQSPRYKVTKRGQDVALRCDPISGHVSLYWYRQALGQGPEFLTYFNYEAQQDKSGLPNDRFSAERPEGSISTLTIQRTEQRDSAMYRCASSPVEGSSYEQYFGPGTRLTVT.

Worth noting for this clone: The DNA ends 3 residues before the CDR3 does, and the rest of the CDR3 is filled in from the germline J gene. The V gene is TRBV6-2 or TRBV6-3, the J gene TRBJ2-1, with D possibly TRBD2 on 5 matching bases. CDR1 MNHEY and CDR2 SVGEGT come from the germline V gene. The ends were cut back, 8 bases at V and 8 bases at J, with 16 bases in the middle. The CDR3 has 13 residues. CDR3 in amino acids: CASLSGGVYEQFF. The DNA read from the CDR3 is TGTGCCAGCCTGAGCGGTGGGGTCTATGAG.

On this clone: With the read ending 3 residues before the CDR3 end, the germline J gene is used to fill in that end. V gene TRBV23-1 combines with J gene TRBJ2-1; D possibly corresponds to TRBD2 (6 bases). TRBV23-1 is placed among ORFs of uncertain function. The CDR3 runs to 17 residues. The germline V and J ends were trimmed by 4 bases and 2 bases, with 18 bases remaining between them. This CDR3 reads CASSLLGTPIAYNEQFF. The covered CDR3 bases are TGCGCCAGCAGTCTCCTCGGGACTCCAATTGCCTACAATGAG.